Below are 32 T cell receptor beta chains sequenced from a single sample in a study of T cell responses to AZD1222 COVID-19 vaccine. Here immunoSEQ multiplex PCR was the method, and the copy in TCRdb shows in-frame clones only, minus some. The sample comprises about 120,000 clones, less than 95% of which are singletons, and around 6.9% rests with the top ten. This specimen consisted of peripheral blood, obtained on day 0 of AZD1222 vaccination. The receptors stem from an adult in good health.

This CDR3 reads CASSSEGGRPMNTEAFF. CDR3 bases: TGCGCCAGCAGCTCTGAGGGGGGCAGACCGATGAACACTGAAGCTTTCTTT. The chain carries TRBV5-1 and TRBJ1-1, with TRBD1 as a possible D gene (6 bases). The CDR3 consists of 17 residues. Germline V gene sequence: CDR1 SGHRS, CDR2 YFSETQ. V was shortened by 3 bases and J by 0 bases, with 18 bases between the two germline ends.

This clone has a handful of counts. This chain uses TRBV4-3 with TRBJ2-1; 8 bases match TRBD2. The CDR3 spans 16 residues. V was clipped by 3 bases and J by 0 bases; unmatched bases: 4. CDR1 and CDR2 from the germline V gene are LGHNA and YSLEER. The CDR3 nucleotides read TGCGCCAGCAGCCAGTTAAGCGGGAGCTCCTACAATGAGCAGTTCTTC. Its translation is CASSQLSGSSYNEQFF.

The CDR3 DNA is TGTGCCAGCAGCCAACAGCGGGGGGACTATGGCTACACCTTC. As protein: CASSQQRGDYGYTF. The chain couples TRBV7-9 to TRBJ1-2, with a tentative D call TRBD1 (5 bases). CDR1 and CDR2 (germline): SEHNR, FQNEAQ (reference sequence). This CDR3 has 14 amino acids. V shed 5 bases and J shed 3 bases, with 13 bases lying between them.

Remarks on this clone: At one boundary the junction diverges from the germline segment, which might be a read error. The chain carries TRBV29-1 and TRBJ1-2; D not certain. The CDR3 totals 11 residues. Germline V gene sequence: CDR1 SQVTM, CDR2 ANQGSEA. DNA of the CDR3: TGCAGCGTCGAAGGTTTAGGTCGGCTCACCTTC. The encoded protein is CSVEGLGRLTF.

This clone was detected once. This chain joins TRBV28 and TRBJ1-4; no definite D call. V was cut by 10 bases and J by 8 bases, with 17 bases left in between. The germline CDR1 and CDR2 sequences are MDHEN and SYDVKM. The CDR3 consists of 13 residues. This CDR3 reads CAIRGQAGEKLFF. The CDR3 DNA follows: TGTGCCATCCGCGGGCAGGCGGGCGAAAAACTGTTTTTT.

The chain links TRBV27 to TRBJ2-1; weak D call: TRBD2 (7 bases). V dropped 0 bases and J dropped 2 bases, with 35 bases sitting between them. This CDR3 is built from 24 residues. In germline, CDR1 is MNHEY, CDR2 SMNVEV (reference sequence). The DNA of the CDR3 is TGTGCCAGCAGTTTATCTCTACGGGGGCTTATAGGTGGGAGGGAGGGCCACACCTACAATGAGCAGTTCTTC. This gives the protein CASSLSLRGLIGGREGHTYNEQFF.

The chain couples TRBV6-5 to TRBJ1-6; the D is unclear. Trimming took off 7 bases at V and 7 bases at J, with 8 bases between the two ends. The germline V gene encodes CDR1 MNHEY and CDR2 SVGAGI. The CDR3 covers 12 residues. In DNA form, the CDR3 reads TGTGCCAGCAAAATTGGAAATTCACCCCTCCACTTT. This translates into CASKIGNSPLHF.

The chain uses TRBV9 and TRBJ2-1, with 7 positions matching TRBD2. After removal of 7 bases from V and 10 bases from J, the junction contained 11 bases not matched to a gene. The CDR3 has 13 residues. CDR1 is SGDLS, CDR2 YYNGEE, per germline. The CDR3 coding sequence is TGTGCCAGCGGGAGGGATCGGGGTCACGAGCAGTTCTTC. As protein: CASGRDRGHEQFF.

The J gene is TRBJ2-7, the V gene TRBV27; maybe TRBD2 (5 bases). The CDR3 is made up of 15 amino acids. Germline CDR1 is MNHEY and CDR2 is SMNVEV (reference sequence). Trimming cost V 3 bases and J 0 bases, with 12 bases left between them. Here the CDR3 reads CASSFKRPDSYEQYF. DNA of the CDR3: TGTGCCAGCAGTTTTAAGCGGCCGGACTCCTACGAGCAGTACTTC.

The genes are TRBV4-1 and TRBJ1-1; weak D call: TRBD1 (6 bases). Germline V CDR1 and CDR2: MGHRA, YSYEKL. The CDR3 contains 14 residues. Trimming stripped 4 bases from V and 5 bases from J, with 14 bases between. This CDR3 is CASSPTQRGTEAFF. The DNA for the CDR3 is TGCGCCAGCAGCCCTACACAAAGGGGGACTGAAGCTTTCTTT.

This chain uses TRBV6-2 or TRBV6-3 with TRBJ2-1; the match to TRBD2 covers 12 bases. J gave up 2 bases and V 2 bases, and 4 bases lay outside the gene matches. Germline CDR1 reads MNHEY; CDR2 reads SVGEGT. The CDR3 covers 17 residues. CDR3 coding DNA: TGTGCCAGCAGTTACACCCGGACTAGCGGGACCTACAATGAGCAGTTCTTC. It translates to CASSYTRTSGTYNEQFF.

This clone was detected only once. The chain carries TRBV12-3 or TRBV12-4 and TRBJ2-5; D is ambiguous. CDR3 size: 12 residues. The germline V and J ends were trimmed by 11 bases and 12 bases, with 22 bases remaining between them. The CDR3 is CASSVSFGQEYF. CDR3 bases: TGTGCCTCCAGTGTCAGCTTCGGTCAGGAGTACTTC.

The chain combines TRBV24-1 with TRBJ2-1, with 9 bases matching TRBD2. The CDR3 is made up of 16 amino acids. The junction had 7 bases not matched to a gene; V was cut back by 6 bases and J by 2 bases. Germline CDR1 is KGHDR and CDR2 is SFDVKD. CDR3 in DNA: TGTGCCACCAGTCAGGCTAGCGGGACGACCTACAATGAGCAGTTCTTC. Its translation is CATSQASGTTYNEQFF.

In DNA form, the CDR3 reads TGTGCCAGCAGCTTAAACCGGGACAGGGGAAAGTATGGCTACACCTTC. Amino acid sequence: CASSLNRDRGKYGYTF. V is TRBV7-8 and J is TRBJ1-2; 10 bases line up with TRBD1. The ends lost 2 bases at V and 5 bases at J; junction bases unmatched: 8. Germline assignment: CDR1 SGHVS and CDR2 FQNEAQ. There are 16 residues in the CDR3.

The chain links TRBV18 to TRBJ2-1; D is undetermined. The ends were cut back, 0 bases at V and 8 bases at J, with 8 bases in the middle. CDR3 size: 13 residues. The germline gives CDR1 KGHSH, CDR2 LQKENI. The CDR3 here is CASSPPSLDEQFF. Written as DNA, the CDR3 is TGTGCCAGCTCACCACCATCCCTCGATGAGCAGTTCTTC.

The chain is built from TRBV28 and TRBJ2-5; 9 nucleotides agree with TRBD1. This CDR3 contains 15 residues. From germline, CDR1 is MDHEN and CDR2 SYDVKM. V lost 4 bases to trimming and J lost 5 bases; unmatched junction nucleotides: 8. The CDR3 protein is CASSSPGQGSETQYF. CDR3 in DNA: TGTGCCAGCAGTTCACCCGGACAGGGGTCGGAGACCCAGTACTTC.

J is TRBJ1-1 and V is TRBV3-1 (or the pseudogene TRBV3-2), with D unresolved. The V gene's germline CDR1 is LGHDT and CDR2 YNNKEL (reference sequence). The CDR3 loop spans 13 amino acids. Trimming cost V 7 bases and J 1 base, with 10 bases left between them. The DNA for the CDR3 is TGTGCCAGCAAATGGGCTTGGAACACTGAAGCTTTCTTT. Its translation is CASKWAWNTEAFF.

V gene TRBV10-2 combines with J gene TRBJ2-7, with D possibly being TRBD1 (5 bases). Germline V gene data show CDR1 as WSHSY and CDR2 as SAAADI. V dropped 3 bases and J dropped 4 bases, with 13 bases sitting between them. CDR3 size: 14 residues. The CDR3 region is CASSDLRVRYEQYF. The CDR3 DNA follows: TGCGCCAGCAGTGACCTCAGGGTAAGGTACGAGCAGTACTTC.

This clone appeared a single time. V and J are TRBV6-5 and TRBJ1-2, with D maybe TRBD1 (5 bases). The V gene's germline CDR1 is MNHEY and CDR2 SVGAGI. V was cut by 7 bases and J by 3 bases, with 15 bases left in between. The CDR3 loop spans 14 amino acids. The CDR3 spells CASTLEGLDYGYTF. The CDR3 bases are TGTGCCAGCACCTTAGAGGGGCTCGACTATGGCTACACCTTC.

This sequence joins TRBV5-4 and TRBJ1-1, with D possibly TRBD1 on 5 matching bases. The CDR3 extends over 16 amino acids. Trimming cost V 0 bases and J 4 bases, with 16 bases left between them. Germline assignment: CDR1 SGHNT and CDR2 YYREEE (reference sequence). The CDR3 DNA is TGTGCCAGCAGCTTGGCGGGTGGGGGGTCGGCCACTGAAGCTTTCTTT. Amino acids: CASSLAGGGSATEAFF.

This clone showed up many times. The chain couples TRBV6-6 to TRBJ2-2; TRBD2 matches 8 bases. Trimming took 5 bases from V and 6 from J; bases not matched to a gene: 5. The CDR3 extends over 14 amino acids. Germline V gene lookup returns CDR1 MNHNY and CDR2 SVGAGI (reference sequence). The CDR3 DNA reads as TGTGCCAGCAGTCTCGGGGGGGAATCCGGGGAGCTGTTTTTT. Translation gives CASSLGGESGELFF.

This sequence joins TRBV6-5 and TRBJ1-6; D perhaps matches TRBD1 (6 bases). V was trimmed by 6 bases and J by 4 bases, leaving 13 bases between them. This CDR3 is built from 15 residues. The germline gives CDR1 MNHEY, CDR2 SVGAGI. CDR3 residues: CASSQDSTYNSPLHF. CDR3 coding DNA: TGTGCCAGCAGCCAGGACAGCACTTATAATTCACCCCTCCACTTT.

About this clone: Other DNA sequences in this sample translate to the same CDR3. The chain is built from TRBV28 and TRBJ2-7, with TRBD2 matching 8 bases. Germline trimming cut 7 bases from V and 2 bases from J; bases unmatched to any gene: 7. Germline V lookup: CDR1 MDHEN, CDR2 SYDVKM. CDR3 length: 14 amino acids. CDR3 residues: CASTRSGGAYEQYF. CDR3 bases: TGTGCCAGCACAAGATCCGGGGGGGCCTACGAGCAGTACTTC.

The chain joins TRBV3-1 (or the pseudogene TRBV3-2) to TRBJ2-7, with a possible D match to TRBD1 (6 bases). V was shortened by 1 base and J by 2 bases, with 9 bases between the two germline ends. The germline V gene encodes CDR1 LGHDT and CDR2 YNNKEL (reference sequence). The CDR3 runs 14 residues. CDR3 residues: CASSQVTGPYEQYF. The CDR3 coding sequence is TGTGCCAGCAGCCAAGTTACAGGGCCCTACGAGCAGTACTTC.

Comments on this clone: Other nucleotide sequences in the sample specify the same CDR3. The V call is TRBV28, the J call TRBJ1-5, with D perhaps matching TRBD1 (5 bases). V lost 7 bases and J 9 bases, leaving 13 bases between the germline ends. The CDR3 covers 12 residues. Germline assignment: CDR1 MDHEN and CDR2 SYDVKM. CDR3 DNA: TGTGCCAGCACCCTGGGGGGACGGCCCCAGCATTTT. It specifies CASTLGGRPQHF.

The gene calls are TRBV2 and TRBJ1-4; D possibly corresponds to TRBD1 (6 bases). This CDR3 is 13 amino acids long. Looked up from germline, CDR1 is SNHLY and CDR2 is FYNNEI. Trimming left V 4 bases short and J 8 bases short, with 11 bases between. The CDR3 spells CASSAGRGEKLFF. In DNA, the CDR3 is TGTGCCAGCAGTGCGGGTAGGGGGGAAAAACTGTTTTTT.

The chain employs TRBV30 and TRBJ1-6; 7 positions agree with TRBD1. Germline V gene data show CDR1 as GTSNPN and CDR2 as SVGIG (reference sequence). J lost 5 bases, V lost 3 bases, and 7 bases had no gene match. CDR3 length equals 15 residues. CDR3 nucleotide sequence: TGTGCCTGGAGGCCTTGGGACAGCGATAATTCACCCCTCCACTTT. It is translated as CAWRPWDSDNSPLHF.

V gene TRBV27 combines with J gene TRBJ2-7; a possible D gene is TRBD2 (5 bases). The CDR3 runs 14 residues. With 1 base removed from V and 7 bases from J, the gap between germline ends came to 14 bases. The germline CDR1 and CDR2 sequences are MNHEY and SMNVEV (reference sequence). DNA for the CDR3: TGTGCCAGCAGTTTATTGGTACTAGTTGGGGAGCAGTACTTC. This translates into CASSLLVLVGEQYF.

This clone was found once. V gene TRBV27 combines with J gene TRBJ1-1, with D perhaps matching TRBD1 (6 bases). Trimming took off 3 bases at V and 5 bases at J, with 16 bases between the two ends. CDR3 length: 15 residues. Looked up from germline, CDR1 is MNHEY and CDR2 is SMNVEV (reference sequence). CDR3 amino acids: CASSLSSRGWTEAFF. Here the CDR3 DNA reads TGTGCCAGCAGTTTGTCATCCAGGGGATGGACTGAAGCTTTCTTT.

The chain uses TRBV7-2 and TRBJ1-2; 9 positions agree with TRBD1. The V gene's germline CDR1 is SGHTA and CDR2 FQGNSA. The CDR3 length is 13 residues. The ends lost 5 bases at V and 6 bases at J; junction bases unmatched: 4. For the CDR3, the DNA is TGTGCCAGCAGCGTCGACAGGGGGGATGGCTACACCTTC. Protein: CASSVDRGDGYTF.

The chain links TRBV28 to TRBJ1-4, with D unclear. Germline values: CDR1 MDHEN, CDR2 SYDVKM. The CDR3 contains 14 residues. With 6 bases removed from V and 0 bases from J, the gap between germline ends came to 8 bases. The chain's CDR3 is CASRAPPTNEKLFF. The CDR3, as DNA: TGTGCCAGCAGAGCTCCGCCAACTAATGAAAAACTGTTTTTT. Using reference TRBV28 and TRBJ1-4 for the parts outside the CDR3, the full variable domain is DVKVTQSSRYLVKRTGEKVFLECVQDMDHENMFWYRQDPGLGLRLIYFSYDVKMKEKGDIPEGYSVSREKKERFSLILESASTNQTSMYLCASRAPPTNEKLFFGSGTQLSVL.

The genes are TRBV4-1 and TRBJ1-6, with a possible D match to TRBD1 (6 bases). This CDR3 is built from 15 residues. Germline CDR1 is MGHRA and CDR2 is YSYEKL. V lost 4 bases, J lost 8 bases, and 15 bases lay in between. The CDR3 is CASSPNEGGDSPLHF. CDR3 coding DNA: TGCGCCAGCAGCCCCAATGAGGGGGGGGATTCACCCCTCCACTTT.